Sequencing of this TCR beta chain was carried out in a study of beta chain features in type 1 diabetes listed by TCRdb under 2018. Regarding the study in general: No differences in mean age, gender distribution, total cell number or subset yield were found between patients and healthy donors. Naive and central memory subsets were obtained from all 30 or so donors, but regulatory and stem cell-like memory subsets were isolated from only 8 patients and roughly 8 healthy donors. In the study, TCRB repertoires of sorted circulating CD4+ T cell subsets from recently diagnosed type 1 diabetes patients were compared with those of matched healthy donors. A total of about 100,000,000 sorted cells were examined across all samples, and RNA yield correlated strongly with the number of cells per subset. Study-wide conclusions, independent of this receptor: Shorter templates might be favored by PCR, yet because patient and control samples were amplified and corrected together, any such skew would affect both groups equally. Naive, central memory and regulatory TCRB repertoires appeared to be more similar among patients than among healthy donors. Patients with type 1 diabetes made fewer insertions and deleted more nucleotides at VDJ recombination sites, implying thymic rearrangement abnormalities. Only small numbers of individuals were included in the HLA sub-analyses, which left unresolved whether HLA type had any influence on TCRB rearrangement. Because cDNA was sequenced instead of genomic DNA, highly expressing activated cells could be over-represented, though the groups showed no difference in activation or CD3 levels. A moderate but significant shortening of TCRB CDR3 length was observed in type 1 diabetes patients in all four CD4+ subsets.

The High Capacity cDNA Reverse Transcription Kit was used to reverse transcribe all of the isolated RNA, meaning that expressed TCRB transcripts were what got sequenced. Deep immunoSEQ sequencing was performed on naive, central memory and regulatory T cell samples, with an average of about 3.6 million total reads per sample. Sorted cells were lysed in RLT buffer, and RNA was extracted using DNase-treated RNeasy Micro or Mini kits according to cell number. Each cell subset was processed on its own to prevent cross-contamination, while patient and healthy donor samples were processed together. TCRB sequences were amplified from cDNA with the immunoSEQ multiplex PCR, producing 87-bp fragments spanning the CDR3 region. Sequencing of the amplicons was performed on the Illumina HiSeq platform. The study's processing was this. PCR bias was corrected computationally using synthetic template baselines, and reads within Hamming distance 2 were collapsed, with unmergeable singletons discarded. Reads were aligned to IMGT to assign V, D and J genes, CDR3 length, and insertions or deletions at six rearrangement sites. Within each subset, clonotype counts were normalized to sorted cell number, and only after that were true diversity and Gini coefficients computed with the tcR R package. Repertoire sharing was quantified using the overlap coefficient calculated on TCRB nucleotide sequences. As a proxy for the pre-selection repertoire, out-of-frame TCRB sequences from naive cells were analyzed. The table was pulled from immuneACCESS by TCRdb, which kept in-frame rearrangements only. Such tables lose some clones; where checked, under half of the loss comes from unresolved V genes, and the rest has no known cause. That table gives V, J and clone size, and the DNA gave D and trimming. The sample table records 600,000 to 700,000 clones; 13% of these occur just once. 0.02% to 0.025% of the sample belongs to the ten largest clones.

This clone showed up just a few times. Its specific antigen is unknown. No base-level quality is on record; no much larger clone is a single base apart. From each donor, a single peripheral blood sample of approximately 0.11 L on average was drawn into heparinised tubes. Naive, central memory, regulatory and stem cell-like memory CD4+ T cells were sorted on a BD FACSAria II using a panel including CD45RO, CCR7, CD25, CD127, CD95 and CD27. Every sorted population had a purity above 95%. PBMCs were isolated right away by Lymphoprep density gradient centrifugation and were stained directly, without culture. So that batch effects would be minimized, each experiment stained and sorted samples in pairs, pairing one healthy donor with one patient. V is shortened by 6 bases, J by 3 bases, and the region joining them spans 19 bases. From the cysteine through the phenylalanine, the CDR3 covers 15 amino acids. Only the CDR3 portion is preserved as DNA: 45 bases, with reading frame beginning at the first base. CDR1 and CDR2 were assigned from the germline V gene as SGDLS and YYNGEE.

The sequence is built from TRBV9 and TRBJ2-7; TRBD1 is a possible D gene, resting on 5 matching bases. The sequencing input was naive CD4+ T cells from blood. What the cell subset or site label conveys for this sample: true naive CD4+ T cells. This receptor was obtained from a man aged 18 to 29 with type 1 diabetes. The sequenced DNA is TGTGCCAGCACTCCCTTTTCAGGGAACGACTACGAGCAGTACTTC. Its translation reads: CASTPFSGNDYEQYF.